This T cell receptor beta chain was retrieved from a study of cytomegalovirus exposure and HLA in healthy donors. Study-wide results and caveats: In vitro work confirmed that three CMV-associated chains recognize CMV antigens. Some TCR beta chains (164 of them) were listed as cytomegalovirus-associated.

A remark on this clone: The antigen is not known.

The CDR3 is 15 residues long. Germline CDR1 is MNHNS and CDR2 is SASEGT. V was shortened by 3 bases and J by 6 bases, with 17 bases between the two germline ends. The PCR ran on 60 Vbeta and 13 Jbeta primers. Only in-frame clones appear in the TCRdb table, and some are missing; sequencing was by immunoSEQ multiplex PCR. The table includes 130,000 or so clones, under 80% detected once. At the time of sampling, donors were nominally healthy, though unrecorded immune exposures were likely. This sequence was found in a young man in good health and CMV-seropositive. Sequenced input: PBMCs. The chain recombines TRBV6-1 with TRBJ1-1, with TRBD1 as a possible D gene (5 bases). DNA for the CDR3: TGTGCCAGCAGTGACTGGGACTCCGAGGCCGCTGAAGCTTTCTTT. Encoded protein: CASSDWDSEAAEAFF.